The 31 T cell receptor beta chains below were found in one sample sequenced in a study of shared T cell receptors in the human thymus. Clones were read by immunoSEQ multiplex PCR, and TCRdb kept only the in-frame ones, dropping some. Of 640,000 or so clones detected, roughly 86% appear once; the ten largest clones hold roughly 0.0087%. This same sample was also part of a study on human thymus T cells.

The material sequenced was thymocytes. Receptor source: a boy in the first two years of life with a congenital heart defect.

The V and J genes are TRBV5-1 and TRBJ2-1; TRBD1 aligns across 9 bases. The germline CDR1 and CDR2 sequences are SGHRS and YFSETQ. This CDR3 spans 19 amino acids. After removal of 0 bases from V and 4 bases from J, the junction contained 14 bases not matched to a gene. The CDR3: CASSLDMLIRDRDYNEQFF. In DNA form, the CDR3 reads TGCGCCAGCAGCTTGGATATGCTTATCCGGGACAGGGATTACAATGAGCAGTTCTTC.

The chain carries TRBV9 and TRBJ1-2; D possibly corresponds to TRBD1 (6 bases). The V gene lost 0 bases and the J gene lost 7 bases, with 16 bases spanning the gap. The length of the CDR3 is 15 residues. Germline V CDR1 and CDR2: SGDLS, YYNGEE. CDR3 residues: CASSVERRGNGGYTF. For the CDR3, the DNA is TGTGCCAGCAGCGTAGAGCGCAGGGGAAACGGTGGCTACACCTTC. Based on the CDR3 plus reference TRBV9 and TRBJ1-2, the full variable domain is DSGVTQTPKHLITATGQRVTLRCSPRSGDLSVYWYQQSLDQGLQFLIQYYNGEERAKGNILERFSAQQFPDLHSELNLSSLELGDSALYFCASSVERRGNGGYTFGSGTRLTVV.

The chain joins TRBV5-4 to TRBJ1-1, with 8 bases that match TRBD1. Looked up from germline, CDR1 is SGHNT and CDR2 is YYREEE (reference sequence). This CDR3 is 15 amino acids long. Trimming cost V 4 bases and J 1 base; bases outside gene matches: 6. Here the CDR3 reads CASSTRQGPNTEAFF. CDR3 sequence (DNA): TGTGCCAGCAGCACTCGACAGGGGCCGAACACTGAAGCTTTCTTT. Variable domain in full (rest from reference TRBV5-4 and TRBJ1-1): ETGVTQSPTHLIKTRGQQVTLRCSSQSGHNTVSWYQQALGQGPQFIFQYYREEENGRGNFPPRFSGLQFPNYSSELNVNALELDDSALYLCASSTRQGPNTEAFFGQGTRLTVV.

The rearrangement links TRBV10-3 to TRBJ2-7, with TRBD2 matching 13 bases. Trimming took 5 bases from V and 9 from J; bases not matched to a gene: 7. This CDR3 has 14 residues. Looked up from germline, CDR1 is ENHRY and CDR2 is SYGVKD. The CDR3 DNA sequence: TGTGCCATCAGTTTAGGACTAGCGGGAGCTAGGCAGTACTTC. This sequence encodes CAISLGLAGARQYF.

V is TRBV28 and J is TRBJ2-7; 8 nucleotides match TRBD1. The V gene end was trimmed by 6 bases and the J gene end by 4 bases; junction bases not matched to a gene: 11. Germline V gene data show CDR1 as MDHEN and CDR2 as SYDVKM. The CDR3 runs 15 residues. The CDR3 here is CASSLGWDRHYEQYF. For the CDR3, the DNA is TGTGCCAGCAGCCTAGGGTGGGACAGGCATTACGAGCAGTACTTC.

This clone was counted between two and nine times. The CDR3 loop reads CASSPDAADSTFNQPQHF. Written as DNA, the CDR3 is TGTGCCAGCTCACCTGATGCTGCCGACAGTACCTTCAATCAGCCCCAGCATTTT. The chain carries TRBV18 and TRBJ1-5; D perhaps matches TRBD1 (5 bases). Trimming took off 3 bases at V and 3 bases at J, with 21 bases between the two ends. The germline V gene encodes CDR1 KGHSH and CDR2 LQKENI. This CDR3 spans 18 amino acids.

The CDR3 here is CAWTYQGANTEAFF. Written as DNA, the CDR3 is TGTGCCTGGACCTACCAGGGGGCGAACACTGAAGCTTTCTTT. The chain joins TRBV30 to TRBJ1-1; 8 nucleotides agree with TRBD1. CDR1 GTSNPN and CDR2 SVGIG come from the germline V gene (reference sequence). The trim removed 4 bases at V and 1 base at J, leaving 5 bases unmatched. This CDR3 has 14 residues.

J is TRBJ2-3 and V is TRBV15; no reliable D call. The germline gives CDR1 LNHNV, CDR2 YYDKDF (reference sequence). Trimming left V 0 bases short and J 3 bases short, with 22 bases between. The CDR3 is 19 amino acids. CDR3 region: CATSREGRRLLDWTDTQYF. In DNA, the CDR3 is TGTGCCACCAGCAGAGAGGGTCGTCGTCTGCTCGACTGGACAGATACGCAGTATTTT.

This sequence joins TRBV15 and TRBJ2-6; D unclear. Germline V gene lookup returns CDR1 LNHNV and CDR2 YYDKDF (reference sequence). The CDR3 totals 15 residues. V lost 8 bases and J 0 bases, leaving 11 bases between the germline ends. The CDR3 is CATRGSLSGANVLTF. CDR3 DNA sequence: TGTGCCACCCGAGGATCCCTCTCTGGGGCCAACGTCCTGACTTTC.

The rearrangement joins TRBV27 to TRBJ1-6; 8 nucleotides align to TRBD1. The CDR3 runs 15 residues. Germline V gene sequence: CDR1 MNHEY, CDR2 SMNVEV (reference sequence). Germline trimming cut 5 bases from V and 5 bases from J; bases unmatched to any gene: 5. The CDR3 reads CASSGQGIDNSPLHF. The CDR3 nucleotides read TGTGCCAGCAGTGGACAGGGAATCGATAATTCACCCCTCCACTTT.

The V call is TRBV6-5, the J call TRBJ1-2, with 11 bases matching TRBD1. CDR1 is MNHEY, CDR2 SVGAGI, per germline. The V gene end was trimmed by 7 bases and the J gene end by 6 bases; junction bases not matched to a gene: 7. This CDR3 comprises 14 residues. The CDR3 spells CASMRRTGGNGYTF. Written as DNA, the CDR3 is TGTGCCAGCATGCGTCGGACAGGGGGCAATGGCTACACCTTC.

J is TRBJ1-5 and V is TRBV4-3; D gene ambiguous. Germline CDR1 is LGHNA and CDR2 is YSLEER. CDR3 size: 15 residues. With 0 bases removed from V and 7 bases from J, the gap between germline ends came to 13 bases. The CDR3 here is CASSQERGSVQPQHF. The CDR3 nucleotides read TGCGCCAGCAGCCAAGAAAGAGGTTCAGTCCAGCCCCAGCATTTT.

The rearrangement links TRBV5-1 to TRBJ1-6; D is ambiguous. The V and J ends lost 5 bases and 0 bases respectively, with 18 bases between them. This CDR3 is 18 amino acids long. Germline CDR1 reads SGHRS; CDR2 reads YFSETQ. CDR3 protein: CASRPGGPGSSYNSPLHF. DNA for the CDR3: TGCGCCAGCAGGCCGGGTGGACCTGGGAGCTCCTATAATTCACCCCTCCACTTT.

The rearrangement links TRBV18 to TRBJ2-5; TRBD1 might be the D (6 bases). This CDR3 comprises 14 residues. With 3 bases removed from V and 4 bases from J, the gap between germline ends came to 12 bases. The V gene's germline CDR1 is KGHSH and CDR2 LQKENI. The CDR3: CASSPSGQVETQYF. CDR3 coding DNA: TGTGCCAGCTCACCCTCGGGACAAGTAGAGACCCAGTACTTC. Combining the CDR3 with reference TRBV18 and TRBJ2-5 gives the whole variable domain NAGVMQNPRHLVRRRGQEARLRCSPMKGHSHVYWYRQLPEEGLKFMVYLQKENIIDESGMPKERFSAEFPKEGPSILRIQQVVRGDSAAYFCASSPSGQVETQYFGPGTRLLVL.

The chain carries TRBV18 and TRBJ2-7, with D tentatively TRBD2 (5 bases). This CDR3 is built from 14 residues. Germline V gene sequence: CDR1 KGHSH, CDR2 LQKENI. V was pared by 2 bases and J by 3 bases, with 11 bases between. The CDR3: CASSPIGEIYEQYF. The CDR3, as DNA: TGTGCCAGCTCACCAATCGGGGAAATCTACGAGCAGTACTTC.

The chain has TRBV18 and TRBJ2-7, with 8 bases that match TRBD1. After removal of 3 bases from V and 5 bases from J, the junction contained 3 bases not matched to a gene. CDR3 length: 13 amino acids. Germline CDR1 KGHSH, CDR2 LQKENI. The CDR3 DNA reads TGTGCCAGCTCACCTACGGACAGGGACGAGCAGTACTTC. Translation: CASSPTDRDEQYF.

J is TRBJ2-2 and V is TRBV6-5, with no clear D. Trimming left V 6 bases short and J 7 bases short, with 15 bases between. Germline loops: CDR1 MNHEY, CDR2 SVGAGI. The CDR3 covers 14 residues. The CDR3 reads CASSYVPEDGELFF. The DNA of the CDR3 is TGTGCCAGCAGCTATGTCCCTGAGGACGGGGAGCTGTTTTTT.

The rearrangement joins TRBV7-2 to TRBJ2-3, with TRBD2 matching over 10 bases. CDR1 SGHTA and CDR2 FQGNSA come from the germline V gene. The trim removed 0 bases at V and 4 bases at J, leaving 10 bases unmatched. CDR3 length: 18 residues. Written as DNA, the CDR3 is TGTGCCAGCAGCTTAGCACCTAGAGAGCGGGGGGGTGCAGATACGCAGTATTTT. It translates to CASSLAPRERGGADTQYF.

The CDR3, as DNA: TGTGCCAGCCGGTGTGTTAGCGGGGGGGCGGGTGAGACCGGGGAGCTGTTTTTT. It yields the protein CASRCVSGGAGETGELFF. The J gene is TRBJ2-2, the V gene TRBV27, with 11 bases that match TRBD2. Germline trimming cut 8 bases from V and 5 bases from J; bases unmatched to any gene: 16. This CDR3 contains 18 residues. Germline-derived CDR1 and CDR2 are MNHEY and SMNVEV (reference sequence).

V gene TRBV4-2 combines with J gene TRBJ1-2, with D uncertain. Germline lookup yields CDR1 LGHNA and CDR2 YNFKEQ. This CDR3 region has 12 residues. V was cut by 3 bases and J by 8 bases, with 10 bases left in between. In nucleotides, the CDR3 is TGTGCCAGCAGCCATGGCCCGGAGGGCTACACCTTC. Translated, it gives CASSHGPEGYTF.

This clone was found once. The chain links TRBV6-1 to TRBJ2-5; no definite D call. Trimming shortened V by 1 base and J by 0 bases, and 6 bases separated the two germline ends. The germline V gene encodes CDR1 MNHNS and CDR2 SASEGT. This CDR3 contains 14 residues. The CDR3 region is CASSEETDQETQYF. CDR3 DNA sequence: TGTGCCAGCAGTGAAGAAACAGACCAAGAGACCCAGTACTTC.

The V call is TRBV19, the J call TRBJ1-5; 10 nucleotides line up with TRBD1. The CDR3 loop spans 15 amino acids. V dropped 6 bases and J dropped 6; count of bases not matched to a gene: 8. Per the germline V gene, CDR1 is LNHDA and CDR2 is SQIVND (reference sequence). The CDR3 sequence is CASSDPGQGFQPQHF. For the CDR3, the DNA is TGTGCCAGTAGCGACCCGGGACAGGGGTTTCAGCCCCAGCATTTT.

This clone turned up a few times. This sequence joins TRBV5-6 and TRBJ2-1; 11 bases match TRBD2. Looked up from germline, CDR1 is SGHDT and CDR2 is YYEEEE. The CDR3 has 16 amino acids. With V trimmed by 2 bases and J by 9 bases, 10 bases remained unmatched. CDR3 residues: CASSLPGLAVGIEQFF. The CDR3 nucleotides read TGTGCCAGCAGCTTACCGGGACTAGCGGTAGGCATTGAGCAGTTCTTC.

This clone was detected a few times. CDR3 sequence (DNA): TGTGCCAGCAGCCCACAGGGCACGGGCTACGAGCAGTACTTC. Translated, it gives CASSPQGTGYEQYF. J is TRBJ2-7 and V is TRBV7-8, with D possibly matching TRBD1 (6 bases). The CDR3 spans 14 residues. V lost 5 bases and J lost 3, with 14 bases in between. Germline V gene lookup returns CDR1 SGHVS and CDR2 FQNEAQ.

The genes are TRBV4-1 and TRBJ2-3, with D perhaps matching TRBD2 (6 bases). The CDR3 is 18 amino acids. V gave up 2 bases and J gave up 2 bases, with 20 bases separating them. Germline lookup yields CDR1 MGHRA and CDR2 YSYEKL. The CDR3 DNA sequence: TGCGCCAGCAGCCAATTTCTTTTGCGGAGGGAGCACACAGATACGCAGTATTTT. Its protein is CASSQFLLRREHTDTQYF.

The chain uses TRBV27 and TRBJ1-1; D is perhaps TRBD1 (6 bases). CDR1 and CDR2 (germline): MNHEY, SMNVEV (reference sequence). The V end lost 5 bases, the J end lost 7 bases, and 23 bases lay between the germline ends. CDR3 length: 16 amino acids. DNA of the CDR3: TGTGCCAGCAGTCTAACCTTGGGGGGGGGCGAGGGTGAAGCTTTCTTT. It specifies CASSLTLGGGEGEAFF.

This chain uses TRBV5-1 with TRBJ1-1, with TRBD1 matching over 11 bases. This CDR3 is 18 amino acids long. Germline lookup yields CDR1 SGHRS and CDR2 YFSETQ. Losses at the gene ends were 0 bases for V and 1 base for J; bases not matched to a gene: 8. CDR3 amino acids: CASSLGTGGRPRNTEAFF. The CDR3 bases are TGCGCCAGCAGCTTGGGGACAGGGGGCCGTCCAAGGAACACTGAAGCTTTCTTT.

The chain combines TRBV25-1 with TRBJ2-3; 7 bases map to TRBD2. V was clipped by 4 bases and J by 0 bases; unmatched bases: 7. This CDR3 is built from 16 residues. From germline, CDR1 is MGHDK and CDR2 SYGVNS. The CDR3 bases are TGTGCCAGCAGTGGGAACGGGAGGACTAGCACAGATACGCAGTATTTT. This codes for CASSGNGRTSTDTQYF.

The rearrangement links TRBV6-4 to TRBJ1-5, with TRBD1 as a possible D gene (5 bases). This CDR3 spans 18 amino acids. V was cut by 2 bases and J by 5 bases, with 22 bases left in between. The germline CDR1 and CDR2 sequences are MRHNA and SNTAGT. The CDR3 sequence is CASSDIRVRPPAYQPQHF. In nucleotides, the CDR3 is TGTGCCAGCAGTGACATCAGGGTACGGCCCCCCGCGTATCAGCCCCAGCATTTT.

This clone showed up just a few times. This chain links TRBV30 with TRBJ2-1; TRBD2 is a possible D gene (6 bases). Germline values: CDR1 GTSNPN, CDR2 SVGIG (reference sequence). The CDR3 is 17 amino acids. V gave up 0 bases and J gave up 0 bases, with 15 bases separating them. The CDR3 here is CAWSVQGGTHSYNEQFF. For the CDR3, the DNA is TGTGCCTGGAGTGTCCAAGGCGGGACTCACTCCTACAATGAGCAGTTCTTC.

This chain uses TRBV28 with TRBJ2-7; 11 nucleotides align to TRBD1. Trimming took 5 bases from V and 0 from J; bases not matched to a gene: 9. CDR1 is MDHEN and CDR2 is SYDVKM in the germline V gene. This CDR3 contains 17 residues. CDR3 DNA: TGTGCCAGCAGTGCCGGGACAGGGGGTCTTAGCTCCTACGAGCAGTACTTC. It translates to CASSAGTGGLSSYEQYF.